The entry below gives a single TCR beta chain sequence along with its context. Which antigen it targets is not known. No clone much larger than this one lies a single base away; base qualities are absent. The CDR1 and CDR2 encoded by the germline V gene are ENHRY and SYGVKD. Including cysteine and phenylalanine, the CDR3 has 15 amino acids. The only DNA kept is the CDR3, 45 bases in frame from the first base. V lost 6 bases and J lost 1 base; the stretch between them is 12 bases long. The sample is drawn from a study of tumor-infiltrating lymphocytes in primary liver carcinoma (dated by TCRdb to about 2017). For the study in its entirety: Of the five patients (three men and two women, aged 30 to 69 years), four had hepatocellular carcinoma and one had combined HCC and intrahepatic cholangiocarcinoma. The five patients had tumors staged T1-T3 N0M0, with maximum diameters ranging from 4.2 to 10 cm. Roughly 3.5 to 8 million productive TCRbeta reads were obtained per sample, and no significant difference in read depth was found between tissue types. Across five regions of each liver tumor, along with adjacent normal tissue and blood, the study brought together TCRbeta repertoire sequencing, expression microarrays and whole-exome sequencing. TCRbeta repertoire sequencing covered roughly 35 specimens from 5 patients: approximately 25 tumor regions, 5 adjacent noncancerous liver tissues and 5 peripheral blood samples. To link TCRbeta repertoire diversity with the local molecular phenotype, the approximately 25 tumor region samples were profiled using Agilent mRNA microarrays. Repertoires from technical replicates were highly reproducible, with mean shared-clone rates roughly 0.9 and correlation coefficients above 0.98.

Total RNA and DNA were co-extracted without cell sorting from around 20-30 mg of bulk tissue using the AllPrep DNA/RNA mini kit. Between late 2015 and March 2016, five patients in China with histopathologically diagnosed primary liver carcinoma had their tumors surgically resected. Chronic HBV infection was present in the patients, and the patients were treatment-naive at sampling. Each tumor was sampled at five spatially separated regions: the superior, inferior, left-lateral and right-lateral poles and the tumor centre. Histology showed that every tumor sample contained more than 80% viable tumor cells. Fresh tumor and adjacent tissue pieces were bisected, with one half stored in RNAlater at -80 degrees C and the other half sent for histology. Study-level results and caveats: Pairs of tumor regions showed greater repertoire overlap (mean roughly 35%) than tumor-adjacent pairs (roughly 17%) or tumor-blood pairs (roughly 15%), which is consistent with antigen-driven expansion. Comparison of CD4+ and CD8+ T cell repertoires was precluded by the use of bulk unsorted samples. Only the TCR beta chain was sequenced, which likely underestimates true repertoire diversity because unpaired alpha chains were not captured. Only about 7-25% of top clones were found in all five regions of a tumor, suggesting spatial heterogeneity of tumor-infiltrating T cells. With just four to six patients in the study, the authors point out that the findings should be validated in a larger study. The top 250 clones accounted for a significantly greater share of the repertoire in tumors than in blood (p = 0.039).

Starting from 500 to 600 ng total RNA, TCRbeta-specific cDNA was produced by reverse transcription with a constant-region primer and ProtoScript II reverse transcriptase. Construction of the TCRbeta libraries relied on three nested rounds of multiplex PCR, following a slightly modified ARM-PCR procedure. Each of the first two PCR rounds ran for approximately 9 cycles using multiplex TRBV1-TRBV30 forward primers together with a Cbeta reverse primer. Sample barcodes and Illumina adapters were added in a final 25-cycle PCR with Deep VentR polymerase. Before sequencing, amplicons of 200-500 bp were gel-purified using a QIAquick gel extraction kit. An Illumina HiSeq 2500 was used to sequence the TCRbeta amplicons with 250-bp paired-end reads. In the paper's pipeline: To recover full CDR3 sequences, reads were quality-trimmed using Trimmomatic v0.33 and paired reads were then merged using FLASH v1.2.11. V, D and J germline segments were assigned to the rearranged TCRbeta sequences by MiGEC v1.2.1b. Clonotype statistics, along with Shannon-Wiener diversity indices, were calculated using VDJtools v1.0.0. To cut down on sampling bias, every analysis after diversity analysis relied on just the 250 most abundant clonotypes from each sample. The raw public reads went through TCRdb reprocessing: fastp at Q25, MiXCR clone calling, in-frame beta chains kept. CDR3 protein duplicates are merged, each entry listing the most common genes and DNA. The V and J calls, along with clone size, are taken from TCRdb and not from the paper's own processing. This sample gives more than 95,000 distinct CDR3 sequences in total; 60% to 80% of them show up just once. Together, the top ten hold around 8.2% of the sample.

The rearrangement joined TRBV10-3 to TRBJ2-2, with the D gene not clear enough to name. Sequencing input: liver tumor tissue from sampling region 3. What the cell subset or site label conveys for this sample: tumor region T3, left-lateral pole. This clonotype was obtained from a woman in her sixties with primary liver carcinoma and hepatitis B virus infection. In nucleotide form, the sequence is TGTGCCATCAGAGAATCCTGGGGGAACACCGGGGAGCTGTTTTTT. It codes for CAIRESWGNTGELFF.